Below, 14 T cell receptor beta chains from the same sample are listed, as sequenced in a study of OX40 agonist ivuxolimab in advanced cancers. TCRdb's copy holds only in-frame clones and misses some; the assay was immunoSEQ multiplex PCR. The sample comprises 45,000 to 60,000 clones, roughly nine tenths of which are singletons, and approximately 7% rests with the top ten. The source material was CD4+ or CD8+ T cells sorted from blood, sampled in a trial of the OX40 agonist ivuxolimab. Receptor source: an adult with an advanced solid tumor such as melanoma, head and neck, liver or kidney cancer.

This chain links TRBV30 with TRBJ2-6; TRBD2 agrees at 9 bases. Germline CDR1 GTSNPN, CDR2 SVGIG (reference sequence). CDR3 size: 15 residues. V trimming: 8 bases; J trimming: 0 bases; junction bases outside the gene matches: 5. For the CDR3, the DNA is TGTGCCGGTAGCGGGGGACTCTCTGGGGCCAACGTCCTGACTTTC. It yields the protein CAGSGGLSGANVLTF. The full variable domain, in which reference TRBV30 and TRBJ2-6 provide the parts outside the CDR3, is SQTIHQWPATLVQPVGSPLSLECTVEGTSNPNLYWYRQAAGRGLQLLFYSVGIGQISSEVPQNLSASRPQDRQFILSSKKLLLSDSGFYLCAGSGGLSGANVLTFGAGSRLTVL.

The rearrangement uses TRBV5-1 and TRBJ1-2; D remains ambiguous. This CDR3 has 13 residues. Germline-derived CDR1 and CDR2 are SGHRS and YFSETQ. V lost 5 bases and J 8 bases, leaving 16 bases between the germline ends. CDR3 nucleotide sequence: TGCGCCAGCAGTTCGGACGGATCTAAGGGCTACACCTTC. It codes for CASSSDGSKGYTF.

The chain has TRBV19 and TRBJ1-4; 8 bases fit TRBD1. V dropped 9 bases and J dropped 3; count of bases not matched to a gene: 9. Germline V gene data show CDR1 as LNHDA and CDR2 as SQIVND (reference sequence). This CDR3 contains 15 residues. DNA for the CDR3: TGTGCCAGCACTTCTGGACAGGGATCTAATGAAAAACTGTTTTTT. Protein sequence: CASTSGQGSNEKLFF. Full variable domain (rest looked up from reference TRBV19 and TRBJ1-4): DGGITQSPKYLFRKEGQNVTLSCEQNLNHDAMYWYRQDPGQGLRLIYYSQIVNDFQKGDIAEGYSVSREKKESFPLTVTSAQKNPTAFYLCASTSGQGSNEKLFFGSGTQLSVL.

This chain uses TRBV9 with TRBJ2-7; D may correspond to TRBD1 or TRBD2 (5 bases each). Trimming took off 4 bases at V and 5 bases at J, with 22 bases between the two ends. The germline gives CDR1 SGDLS, CDR2 YYNGEE. There are 16 residues in the CDR3. CDR3 bases: TGTGCCAGCAGCTCAATCCAGATGGGACGAACTGACGAGCAGTACTTC. It specifies CASSSIQMGRTDEQYF. The entire variable domain, with the rest obtained from reference TRBV9 and TRBJ2-7, is as follows: DSGVTQTPKHLITATGQRVTLRCSPRSGDLSVYWYQQSLDQGLQFLIQYYNGEERAKGNILERFSAQQFPDLHSELNLSSLELGDSALYFCASSSIQMGRTDEQYFGPGTRLTVT.

The CDR3 loop is CASSPQGNSGEKLFF. DNA of the CDR3: TGTGCCAGCTCGCCTCAGGGAAACTCTGGGGAAAAACTGTTTTTT. The chain couples TRBV18 to TRBJ1-4; TRBD1 is a possible D gene (5 bases). The V gene lost 6 bases and the J gene lost 8 bases, with 19 bases spanning the gap. The CDR3 loop spans 15 amino acids. The V gene's germline CDR1 is KGHSH and CDR2 LQKENI.

This chain connects TRBV5-1 to TRBJ2-7, with 8 bases aligning to TRBD1. Germline CDR1 is SGHRS and CDR2 is YFSETQ. J lost 4 bases, V lost 0 bases, and 6 bases had no gene match. The CDR3 loop spans 15 amino acids. The CDR3 loop reads CASSLAPDREYEQYF. DNA of the CDR3: TGCGCCAGCAGCTTGGCCCCGGACAGGGAGTACGAGCAGTACTTC.

This sequence joins TRBV28 and TRBJ1-2; D unclear. Looked up from germline, CDR1 is MDHEN and CDR2 is SYDVKM. This CDR3 has 11 amino acids. Trimming left V 8 bases short and J 2 bases short, with 6 bases between. The CDR3 bases are TGTGCCAGCGGGTCGAACTATGGCTACACCTTC. It is translated as CASGSNYGYTF.

There are a few counts of this clone. This chain links TRBV10-3 with TRBJ2-7; 11 bases map to TRBD2. Per the germline V gene, CDR1 is ENHRY and CDR2 is SYGVKD. V gave up 4 bases and J gave up 4 bases; unmatched junction bases: 6. CDR3 length: 15 amino acids. Written as DNA, the CDR3 is TGTGCCATCAGTGCCCCTAGCGGGGGGTTATACGAGCAGTACTTC. Amino acid sequence: CAISAPSGGLYEQYF.

The chain carries TRBV10-1 and TRBJ2-3; a possible D gene is TRBD1 (5 bases). CDR1 WNHNN and CDR2 SYGVQD come from the germline V gene (reference sequence). This CDR3 has 15 amino acids. Trimming took off 5 bases at V and 0 bases at J, with 12 bases between the two ends. The CDR3 DNA reads TGCGCCAGCAGTCAGGACACGATAAGCACAGATACGCAGTATTTT. As protein: CASSQDTISTDTQYF.

The chain uses TRBV5-1 and TRBJ2-3, with D maybe TRBD1 (6 bases). CDR1 and CDR2 (germline): SGHRS, YFSETQ. V was trimmed by 4 bases and J by 1 base, leaving 13 bases between them. The CDR3 spans 15 residues. In DNA, the CDR3 is TGCGCCAGCAGCCCATCCAGGGGAGGCACAGATACGCAGTATTTT. Translating it yields CASSPSRGGTDTQYF.

This clone was seen once. The gene calls are TRBV6-1 and TRBJ1-2; 8 positions match TRBD1. This CDR3 is built from 12 residues. Germline trimming cut 6 bases from V and 7 bases from J; bases unmatched to any gene: 4. Germline loops: CDR1 MNHNS, CDR2 SASEGT. CDR3 nucleotides: TGTGCCAGCAGGACAGGGGATACTGGCTACACCTTC. Its protein product is CASRTGDTGYTF.

The chain carries TRBV18 and TRBJ1-4; D may be TRBD1 (6 bases). V gave up 5 bases and J gave up 7 bases, with 14 bases separating them. Germline CDR1 is KGHSH and CDR2 is LQKENI. This CDR3 is built from 14 residues. The CDR3 nucleotides are TGTGCCAGCTCAAAAGGGGGGCCAGGTGAAAAACTGTTTTTT. Its protein product is CASSKGGPGEKLFF.

This clone was found once. The chain links TRBV6-6 to TRBJ1-1; 10 positions match TRBD1. In germline, CDR1 is MNHNY, CDR2 SVGAGI (reference sequence). J gave up 10 bases and V 1 base, and 3 bases lay outside the gene matches. The CDR3 loop spans 13 amino acids. The CDR3 DNA follows: TGTGCCAGCAGTTACTTCCGGGACAGGGGAGCTTTCTTT. Translated, it gives CASSYFRDRGAFF.

This rearrangement joins TRBV2 to TRBJ1-1; the D is unclear. The V end was cut by 2 bases, the J end by 0 bases, with 7 bases between. Germline assignment: CDR1 SNHLY and CDR2 FYNNEI. The CDR3 totals 14 residues. In DNA, the CDR3 is TGTGCCAGCAGTGAACGGCAGCTGAACACTGAAGCTTTCTTT. It translates to CASSERQLNTEAFF.